This T cell receptor (beta chain) was sequenced in a study of T-cell reconstitution after alpha-beta-depleted transplantation in children. Study observations and caveats: T-cell counts and diversity were attributed mostly to newly produced T cells one year after transplant. Reportedly, only several hundred clones from non-depleted graft cells drove alpha-beta T-cell counts at about two months.

CDR1 and CDR2 (germline): MDHEN, SYDVKM. The V gene end was trimmed by 8 bases and the J gene end by 4 bases; junction bases not matched to a gene: 11. The CDR3 runs to 14 residues. With regard to this clonotype: The antigen is undetermined.

TCRbeta library preparation incorporated unique molecular identifiers. MiXCR was run by TCRdb on the PCR reads, yielding one entry per CDR3 protein. The data show about 1,000,000 distinct CDR3 sequences, roughly 29% seen once. This specimen consisted of PBMCs, mostly from graft donor cells, obtained 360 days after TCRalphabeta/CD19-depleted stem cell transplant. The chain joins TRBV28 to TRBJ2-7; 7 bases fit TRBD2. This TCR came from a boy younger than two who had a stem cell transplant for SCID, so the T cells may come from the graft donor. CDR3 sequence (DNA): TGTGCCAGCCGGGGGGAGGGTTTCTCTTACGAGCAGTACTTC. Protein sequence: CASRGEGFSYEQYF.